Each of the 30 T cell receptor beta chains below was sequenced from the same sample in a study of cytomegalovirus exposure and HLA in healthy donors. Method: immunoSEQ multiplex PCR; TCRdb's copy keeps in-frame clones and lacks some. This table holds 220,000 or so clones, 65% to 85% found once. The sample taken for sequencing was PBMCs. These receptors were obtained from a young woman in good health and CMV-seropositive.

CDR3 nucleotides: TGTGCCAGCAGCTCTCTAGCGGGCCTCTACGAGCAGTACTTC. Protein: CASSSLAGLYEQYF. The rearrangement uses TRBV7-8 and TRBJ2-7; the match to TRBD2 covers 8 bases. Germline trimming cut 4 bases from V and 3 bases from J; bases unmatched to any gene: 5. The CDR3 runs to 14 residues. Germline CDR1 reads SGHVS; CDR2 reads FQNEAQ. Full variable domain (missing parts from reference TRBV7-8 and TRBJ2-7): GAGVSQSPRYKVAKRGQDVALRCDPISGHVSLFWYQQALGQGPEFLTYFQNEAQLDKSGLPSDRFFAERPEGSVSTLKIQRTQQEDSAVYLCASSSLAGLYEQYFGPGTRLTVT.

This clone was seen just once. The rearrangement links TRBV6-5 to TRBJ1-1, with a tentative D call TRBD1 (6 bases). V lost 2 bases, J lost 0 bases, and 10 bases lay in between. Germline V gene data show CDR1 as MNHEY and CDR2 as SVGAGI. This CDR3 contains 15 residues. The CDR3 DNA follows: TGTGCCAGCAGTTACCACAGGGCAATGAACACTGAAGCTTTCTTT. It yields the protein CASSYHRAMNTEAFF.

This clone occurred a few times. The genes are TRBV10-3 and TRBJ2-7, with 10 bases fitting TRBD2. Trimming removed 7 bases from V and 4 bases from J; junction bases left unmatched: 7. The CDR3 spans 14 residues. Germline V gives CDR1 ENHRY, CDR2 SYGVKD. The CDR3 DNA is TGTGCCATCAAATACAAGCGGGAGGGGTACGAGCAGTACTTC. This sequence encodes CAIKYKREGYEQYF.

The chain links TRBV5-6 to TRBJ2-3; 10 nucleotides align to TRBD2. Germline lookup yields CDR1 SGHDT and CDR2 YYEEEE. The ends lost 1 base at V and 6 bases at J; junction bases unmatched: 8. The CDR3 runs 16 residues. The CDR3 DNA is TGTGCCAGCAGCTTGCGGGCTAGCGGGAGAGAGGATACGCAGTATTTT. As protein: CASSLRASGREDTQYF.

This clone occurred a few times. V is TRBV7-9 and J is TRBJ2-7; 8 nucleotides agree with TRBD2. V dropped 7 bases and J dropped 3; count of bases not matched to a gene: 5. The CDR3 consists of 13 residues. Germline CDR1 SEHNR, CDR2 FQNEAQ (reference sequence). CDR3 DNA sequence: TGTGCCAGCACCTGGAGCGGGGGCTACGAGCAGTACTTC. It encodes CASTWSGGYEQYF.

This clone turned up a few times. CDR3 sequence (DNA): TGTGCCAGCAGGAAACAGGGGGTGGAGGCTGAAGCTTTCTTT. Its protein is CASRKQGVEAEAFF. The chain combines TRBV6-6 with TRBJ1-1; 8 nucleotides agree with TRBD1. J gave up 6 bases and V 6 bases, and 9 bases lay outside the gene matches. Germline CDR1 and CDR2: MNHNY and SVGAGI (reference sequence). The CDR3 runs 14 residues.

Concerning this clone itself: A read error may produce the germline difference seen at one junction end. The chain carries TRBV7-7 and TRBJ2-5, with 7 positions matching TRBD1. Germline CDR1 reads SSHAT; CDR2 reads FNYEAQ (reference sequence). The CDR3 contains 16 residues. CDR3 sequence: CASSLVGDSTGETQYF. The CDR3 DNA sequence: TGTGCTAGCAGCTTAGTAGGGGACAGCACGGGGGAGACCCAGTACTTC.

This rearrangement joins TRBV29-1 to TRBJ1-1, with D perhaps TRBD1 (5 bases). There are 14 residues in the CDR3. Germline CDR1 is SQVTM and CDR2 is ANQGSEA. V lost 4 bases and J 5 bases, leaving 17 bases between the germline ends. The CDR3 DNA reads TGCAGCGTTGCGAGGGTATTGGGGGATACTGAAGCTTTCTTT. Translating it yields CSVARVLGDTEAFF.

This chain joins TRBV4-3 and TRBJ1-4; possibly TRBD1 for D (5 bases). The germline CDR1 and CDR2 sequences are LGHNA and YSLEER. The CDR3 totals 15 residues. The V and J ends lost 0 bases and 8 bases respectively, with 13 bases between them. In DNA, the CDR3 is TGCGCCAGCAGCCAAGACGGCCAGGGCCCGGAAAAACTGTTTTTT. This encodes CASSQDGQGPEKLFF.

This sequence joins TRBV9 and TRBJ2-1, with 10 bases lining up with TRBD2. J lost 6 bases, V lost 0 bases, and 3 bases had no gene match. The CDR3 contains 15 residues. Germline V gene sequence: CDR1 SGDLS, CDR2 YYNGEE. The CDR3 spells CASSVVAGGRNEQFF. The CDR3 DNA is TGTGCCAGCAGCGTAGTAGCGGGAGGTCGCAATGAGCAGTTCTTC.

V is TRBV6-4 and J is TRBJ1-1; no definite D call. Germline CDR1 reads MRHNA; CDR2 reads SNTAGT. The CDR3 has 13 amino acids. Trimming left V 5 bases short and J 2 bases short, with 9 bases between. For the CDR3, the DNA is TGTGCCAGCAGTCTAGAAGCTAACACTGAAGCTTTCTTT. It translates to CASSLEANTEAFF.

The chain recombines TRBV10-3 with TRBJ1-5, with 7 positions matching TRBD1. After removal of 2 bases from V and 2 bases from J, the junction contained 3 bases not matched to a gene. Germline V gives CDR1 ENHRY, CDR2 SYGVKD. CDR3 length: 15 residues. CDR3 amino acids: CAISEQTGGNQPQHF. Written as DNA, the CDR3 is TGTGCCATCAGTGAGCAAACAGGGGGCAATCAGCCCCAGCATTTT.

This clone has a single count. The chain recombines TRBV29-1 with TRBJ2-1, with 11 positions matching TRBD2. This CDR3 comprises 16 residues. With 5 bases clipped from V and 0 bases from J, the junction kept 6 bases outside the gene matches. Germline values: CDR1 SQVTM, CDR2 ANQGSEA. The CDR3 nucleotides are TGCAGCGTTACCGGGACTAGCGGTAGCTCCTACAATGAGCAGTTCTTC. It codes for CSVTGTSGSSYNEQFF.

V gene TRBV9 combines with J gene TRBJ2-5; tentative D call: TRBD2 (6 bases). The CDR3 runs to 15 residues. V lost 4 bases to trimming and J lost 0 bases, with 13 bases between them. Germline CDR1 SGDLS, CDR2 YYNGEE. The CDR3 nucleotides are TGTGCCAGCAGCCCAACGGACTATTACCAAGAGACCCAGTACTTC. Translated: CASSPTDYYQETQYF.

V usage is TRBV29-1 and J usage is TRBJ2-7, with TRBD1 matching over 10 bases. Germline CDR1 SQVTM, CDR2 ANQGSEA. CDR3 length equals 13 residues. After removal of 6 bases from V and 2 bases from J, the junction contained 4 bases not matched to a gene. The CDR3 nucleotides are TGCAGCGTGAGGACAGGGGGTACCTACGAGCAGTACTTC. Amino acids: CSVRTGGTYEQYF.

The V and J genes are TRBV5-1 and TRBJ2-2; TRBD1 is a possible D gene (5 bases). CDR3 size: 12 residues. Germline V CDR1 and CDR2: SGHRS, YFSETQ. Trimming took off 8 bases at V and 7 bases at J, with 12 bases between the two ends. This CDR3 reads CASYRTDGELFF. DNA of the CDR3: TGCGCCAGTTACAGGACGGACGGGGAGCTGTTTTTT. The full variable domain, in which reference TRBV5-1 and TRBJ2-2 provide the parts outside the CDR3, is KAGVTQTPRYLIKTRGQQVTLSCSPISGHRSVSWYQQTPGQGLQFLFEYFSETQRNKGNFPGRFSGRQFSNSRSEMNVSTLELGDSALYLCASYRTDGELFFGEGSRLTVL.

The chain joins TRBV11-2 to TRBJ2-7; 9 bases are a match to TRBD2. V was pared by 3 bases and J by 6 bases, with 6 bases of the junction left unmatched. The germline V gene encodes CDR1 SGHAT and CDR2 FQNNGV. The CDR3 spans 14 residues. CDR3 loop: CASSFSAGGGEQYF. CDR3 in DNA: TGTGCCAGCAGCTTTTCAGCGGGAGGAGGCGAGCAGTACTTC.

This clone was found a few times. The V and J genes are TRBV19 and TRBJ1-4; D unresolved. CDR3 length: 15 residues. Germline V gene data show CDR1 as LNHDA and CDR2 as SQIVND (reference sequence). V lost 10 bases and J 0 bases, leaving 15 bases between the germline ends. CDR3 nucleotides: TGTGCCACCAACCCCACAGCCGCAACTAATGAAAAACTGTTTTTT. This gives the protein CATNPTAATNEKLFF.

Note on this clone: Other DNA sequences within the sample encode an identical CDR3. This rearrangement joins TRBV30 to TRBJ1-1; D gene ambiguous. Trimming pared 3 bases from V and 4 bases from J, leaving 6 bases between. CDR3 size: 11 residues. The germline V gene encodes CDR1 GTSNPN and CDR2 SVGIG (reference sequence). The CDR3: CAWSPGTEAFF. CDR3 sequence (DNA): TGTGCCTGGAGCCCAGGCACTGAAGCTTTCTTT.

The chain carries TRBV10-1 and TRBJ1-2; D is undetermined. The ends were cut back, 3 bases at V and 4 bases at J, with 6 bases in the middle. The CDR3 has 12 amino acids. Looked up from germline, CDR1 is WNHNN and CDR2 is SYGVQD (reference sequence). Here the CDR3 DNA reads TGCGCCAGCAGTGATATATCCTATGGCTACACCTTC. Its translation: CASSDISYGYTF.

The chain couples TRBV7-2 to TRBJ2-7; possibly TRBD1 for D (6 bases). V lost 2 bases to trimming and J lost 2 bases, with 16 bases between them. This CDR3 comprises 16 residues. Germline CDR1 is SGHTA and CDR2 is FQGNSA. CDR3 residues: CASSLRLMGAPYEQYF. The CDR3 DNA reads as TGTGCCAGCAGCTTAAGATTGATGGGGGCGCCCTACGAGCAGTACTTC.

V and J are TRBV11-2 and TRBJ1-2; TRBD1 agrees at 9 bases. The CDR3 spans 14 residues. The V gene end was trimmed by 5 bases and the J gene end by 8 bases; junction bases not matched to a gene: 9. Per the germline V gene, CDR1 is SGHAT and CDR2 is FQNNGV. CDR3 sequence (DNA): TGTGCCAGCAGCGCCATACAGGGGGCAGGGGGCTACACCTTC. Amino acid sequence: CASSAIQGAGGYTF.

This clone was recorded only once. The chain employs TRBV30 and TRBJ2-5, with 8 positions matching TRBD1. The closer fit of TRBJ2-7 to the DNA end suggests the J call may be wrong. Per germline, CDR1 GTSNPN and CDR2 SVGIG (reference sequence). The CDR3 loop spans 13 amino acids. Here the CDR3 DNA reads TGTGCCTGGAGTGGTACAGGGGGCTACGAGCAGTACTTC. Its protein is CAWSGTGGYEQYF.

The chain has TRBV7-9 and TRBJ1-2; TRBD1 might be the D (5 bases). The CDR3 has 13 amino acids. V gave up 4 bases and J gave up 7 bases, with 13 bases separating them. Per germline, CDR1 SEHNR and CDR2 FQNEAQ (reference sequence). CDR3 coding DNA: TGTGCCAGCAGCTCCCGGGACGGACGTGGCTACACCTTC. Amino acids: CASSSRDGRGYTF.

The chain employs TRBV2 and TRBJ1-1; no firm D call. CDR1 and CDR2 from the germline V gene are SNHLY and FYNNEI. V lost 4 bases and J 11 bases, leaving 11 bases between the germline ends. The CDR3 is 11 residues long. This chain's CDR3 is CASSVLVDAFF. CDR3 in DNA: TGTGCCAGCAGTGTCCTAGTAGACGCTTTCTTT.

Here the CDR3 DNA reads TGTGCCATCAGTGGGGGAGAATCTAACTATGGCTACACCTTC. It specifies CAISGGESNYGYTF. V and J are TRBV10-3 and TRBJ1-2; D is ambiguous. CDR1 and CDR2 from the germline V gene are ENHRY and SYGVKD. The CDR3 loop spans 14 amino acids. Between the trimmed V and J ends, which lost 4 bases and 0 bases, there was a span of 9 bases.

This clone was observed a few times. The DNA for the CDR3 is TGCGCCAGCAGCCAAGTCTCGCCGTATGACGAGCAGTACTTC. This encodes CASSQVSPYDEQYF. The V gene is TRBV4-1, the J gene TRBJ2-7; no definite D call. From germline, CDR1 is MGHRA and CDR2 YSYEKL. The CDR3 spans 14 residues. Trimming took 1 base from V and 5 from J, leaving 12 bases between them.

This clone was observed a single time. The chain is built from TRBV28 and TRBJ1-2; D is unresolved. V shed 1 base and J shed 7 bases, with 13 bases lying between them. Germline V gene sequence: CDR1 MDHEN, CDR2 SYDVKM. The CDR3 contains 14 residues. CDR3 amino acids: CASSLFYLRTGYTF. The CDR3 DNA reads TGTGCCAGCAGTTTATTTTATTTGAGAACTGGCTACACCTTC.

The rearrangement uses TRBV29-1 and TRBJ1-2, with D maybe TRBD1 (6 bases). The germline V gene encodes CDR1 SQVTM and CDR2 ANQGSEA. The CDR3 contains 12 residues. V gave up 4 bases and J gave up 2 bases, with 8 bases separating them. This CDR3 is CSVVTGNYGYTF. Written as DNA, the CDR3 is TGCAGCGTTGTCACAGGGAACTATGGCTACACCTTC.

This sequence joins TRBV7-8 and TRBJ1-2, with 7 bases matching TRBD1. J lost 2 bases, V lost 5 bases, and 5 bases had no gene match. The germline CDR1 and CDR2 sequences are SGHVS and FQNEAQ. The CDR3 is made up of 14 amino acids. This CDR3 is CASSHPGQNYGYTF. In DNA, the CDR3 is TGTGCCAGCAGCCACCCGGGACAGAACTATGGCTACACCTTC.